The T cell receptor (beta chain) under discussion was sequenced for a study of T cells after somatic rescue of genetic block. Profiled with immunoSEQ multiplex PCR; TCRdb holds only in-frame clones, not every one. Here the sample spans tens of thousands of clones, approximately 91% being singletons. Germline CDR1 and CDR2: SGHRS and YFSETQ. The V segment lost 4 bases and the J segment 5 bases; nucleotides outside the gene matches: 9. This CDR3 is 15 amino acids long. Sequencing was done on a sample of peripheral blood mononuclear cells (PBMCs). The rearrangement uses TRBV5-1 and TRBJ2-7; 10 bases line up with TRBD1. The sequence derives from a man aged 30-40 years. The CDR3 DNA sequence: TGCGCCAGCAGCCCCAGGGGACAGGGGAGGGACGAGCAGTACTTC. This gives the protein CASSPRGQGRDEQYF.